Here is one TCR beta chain with its context. The target antigen is unknown. The V and J ends lost 5 bases and 5 bases respectively, with 9 bases between them. The germline V gene encodes CDR1 SGHTA and CDR2 FQGNSA. This CDR3 has 12 residues. This specimen belongs to a study of T cells in tuberculosis. Study as a whole: This South African cohort compared adolescents with or without latent tuberculosis against adults with active tuberculosis. Blood was taken before or within 7 days of anti-tuberculosis therapy.

Stated time point: new active TB diagnosis, blood taken before or within 7 days of starting treatment. Patients were newly diagnosed, HIV-seronegative, and aged 18 or older. TCRdb's table, derived via immunoSEQ multiplex PCR, lists solely in-frame clones and lacks some. The sample consists of approximately 46,000 clones, 90% to 95% of them appearing once. Study conclusions and caveats: Active tuberculosis alpha repertoires lay closer to GMM-specific TCRs than controls'.

This receptor was taken from an adult with tuberculosis. The rearrangement joins TRBV7-2 to TRBJ1-2, with D tentatively TRBD1 (5 bases). The source material was PBMCs, sampled at tuberculosis diagnosis. The CDR3 nucleotides read TGTGCCAGCAGCCCTGACAGTTATGGCTACACCTTC. As protein: CASSPDSYGYTF.